Each of the 2 T cell receptor beta chains below was sequenced from the same sample in a study of CD8+ T cells in alopecia areata. Treatment indicated: oral pan-JAK inhibitor, 5-10 mg twice daily. Extraction and reverse transcription of RNA yielded cDNA as the sequencing template. This table comes from immunoSEQ multiplex PCR, and its TCRdb copy is limited to in-frame clones, with some not included. Altogether 150,000 to 200,000 clones are present, approximately 56% being singletons, with the ten largest covering approximately 3.4%. The sample consisted of CD4+ T cells sorted from blood, taken at week 4, from a patient treated with tofacitinib. The receptors were gathered from a human donor with alopecia areata.

The chain links TRBV10-3 to TRBJ2-2; 7 bases agree with TRBD2. The CDR3 has 13 residues. The germline CDR1 and CDR2 sequences are ENHRY and SYGVKD. Trimming cost V 8 bases and J 0 bases; bases outside gene matches: 0. CDR3 region: CAIGGANTGELFF. CDR3 bases: TGTGCCATCGGGGGGGCGAACACCGGGGAGCTGTTTTTT.

This clone was counted once. The rearrangement joins TRBV30 to TRBJ2-7; D gene unclear. The CDR3 has 11 residues. Germline V gives CDR1 GTSNPN, CDR2 SVGIG (reference sequence). V lost 4 bases to trimming and J lost 6 bases, with 10 bases between them. DNA for the CDR3: TGTGCCTGGACTAGGGAAGGCGAGCAGTACTTC. It translates to CAWTREGEQYF.